This T cell receptor (beta chain) was recovered during a study of T cell responses to AZD1222 COVID-19 vaccine. Study outcomes and limitations: The sample set comprised mostly white British donors with more females, and clonal diversity was possibly underestimated. Two doses of AZD1222 preceded a rise in Spike-specific TCR breadth and depth. Variant regions that are unmutated are reportedly the target of nearly half of spike-specific TCRs.

There are a few counts of this clone. The antigen is unknown. Data came from immunoSEQ multiplex PCR; TCRdb stores just in-frame clones and leaves some out. The sample lists 130,000 or so clones; around nine tenths were seen once. This sequence originates from an adult who received the MenACWY meningococcal vaccine as a control. The input for sequencing was peripheral blood, taken 28 days after the second dose of the MenACWY control vaccine.

CDR3: CASSLPTADTQYF. CDR3 sequence (DNA): TGTGCCAGCAGCTTGCCCACCGCAGATACGCAGTATTTT. The chain employs TRBV7-9 and TRBJ2-3; D is undetermined. The germline CDR1 and CDR2 sequences are SEHNR and FQNEAQ (reference sequence). V gave up 3 bases and J gave up 4 bases, with 8 bases separating them. The length of the CDR3 is 13 residues.